These T cell receptor beta chains were read from a single sample in a study of T cell responses to AZD1222 COVID-19 vaccine. Measured with immunoSEQ multiplex PCR; TCRdb has only the in-frame clones, and not every one. The sample has 89,000 or so clones, over 75% seen once. The sample was peripheral blood, taken on day 0 of AZD1222 vaccination. Receptor source: an adult in good health. The CDR3 runs from the conserved cysteine through the conserved F or W. D genes are given only for firm matches.

j_call: TRBJ2-3
d_call: -
v_call: TRBV19
cdr3_aa: CASSILKRTLTPADTQYF
cdr3_nt: TGTGCCAGTAGTATTTTGAAACGGACCCTCACTCCGGCCGATACGCAGTATTTT

j_call: TRBJ1-5
d_call: -
v_call: TRBV7-3
cdr3_aa: CASSFNSSWGAQPQHF
cdr3_nt: TGTGCCAGCAGCTTCAATTCCTCTTGGGGGGCTCAGCCCCAGCATTTT

j_call: TRBJ2-3
d_call: -
v_call: TRBV5-8
cdr3_aa: CASSLAGGPPDTQYF
cdr3_nt: TGTGCCAGCAGCTTGGCGGGTGGGCCCCCAGATACGCAGTATTTT

j_call: TRBJ1-4
d_call: -
v_call: TRBV5-1
cdr3_aa: CASSEGRVGEKLFF
cdr3_nt: TGCGCCAGCAGCGAGGGAAGGGTAGGGGAAAAACTGTTTTTT

j_call: TRBJ1-2
d_call: TRBD1
v_call: TRBV2
cdr3_aa: CASRGTGKGYGYTF
cdr3_nt: TGTGCCAGCAGGGGGACAGGGAAAGGTTATGGCTACACCTTC

j_call: TRBJ2-1
d_call: TRBD1
v_call: TRBV9
cdr3_aa: CASSPTGISYNEQFF
cdr3_nt: TGTGCCAGCAGCCCGACAGGGATATCCTACAATGAGCAGTTCTTC

j_call: TRBJ2-2
d_call: -
v_call: TRBV2
cdr3_aa: CASRGTGNTGELFF
cdr3_nt: TGTGCCAGCAGGGGGACGGGGAACACCGGGGAGCTGTTTTTT

j_call: TRBJ2-5
d_call: -
v_call: TRBV14
cdr3_aa: CASSQQVQETQYF
cdr3_nt: TGTGCCAGCAGCCAACAGGTCCAAGAGACCCAGTACTTC

j_call: TRBJ2-7
d_call: -
v_call: TRBV5-5
cdr3_aa: CASSRGVTGSYEQYF
cdr3_nt: TGTGCCAGCAGCCGAGGGGTTACAGGGTCCTACGAGCAGTACTTC

j_call: TRBJ1-5
d_call: -
v_call: TRBV16
cdr3_aa: CASSQQGSNQPQHF
cdr3_nt: TGTGCCAGCAGCCAACAGGGGAGCAATCAGCCCCAGCATTTT

j_call: TRBJ1-2
d_call: TRBD1
v_call: TRBV28
cdr3_aa: CASSSIRDRVDGYTF
cdr3_nt: TGTGCCAGCAGTTCCATCCGGGACAGGGTTGATGGCTACACCTTC

j_call: TRBJ1-3
d_call: -
v_call: TRBV5-4
cdr3_aa: CASSFYRLSGNTIYF
cdr3_nt: TGTGCCAGCAGCTTCTATCGGCTCTCTGGAAACACCATATATTTT

j_call: TRBJ1-2
d_call: TRBD1
v_call: TRBV4-1
cdr3_aa: CASSQDPAGGGYTF
cdr3_nt: TGCGCCAGCAGCCAAGATCCGGCAGGGGGAGGCTACACCTTC

j_call: TRBJ2-2
d_call: TRBD2
v_call: TRBV5-1
cdr3_aa: CASQTSGRSTGELFF
cdr3_nt: TGCGCCAGCCAGACTAGCGGGAGAAGTACCGGGGAGCTGTTTTTT

j_call: TRBJ1-1
d_call: -
v_call: TRBV15
cdr3_aa: CATSRERGQEAFF
cdr3_nt: TGTGCCACCAGCAGAGAGAGAGGACAGGAAGCTTTCTTT

j_call: TRBJ1-1
d_call: -
v_call: TRBV18
cdr3_aa: CASSPPTTPEAFF
cdr3_nt: TGTGCCAGCTCACCACCGACGACCCCTGAAGCTTTCTTT

j_call: TRBJ1-1
d_call: -
v_call: TRBV5-6
cdr3_aa: CASIRWGGRSTEAFF
cdr3_nt: TGTGCCAGCATCCGGTGGGGGGGGCGCAGCACTGAAGCTTTCTTT

j_call: TRBJ1-4
d_call: -
v_call: TRBV27
cdr3_aa: CASSLSYRVWATNEKLFF
cdr3_nt: TGTGCCAGCAGTTTATCGTACAGGGTGTGGGCAACTAATGAAAAACTGTTTTTT

j_call: TRBJ1-1
d_call: -
v_call: TRBV4-2
cdr3_aa: CASSQDTGIYSGEAFF
cdr3_nt: TGTGCCAGCAGCCAAGATACAGGGATTTATTCGGGTGAAGCTTTCTTT

j_call: TRBJ1-1
d_call: -
v_call: TRBV20-1
cdr3_aa: CSASQGRTEAFF
cdr3_nt: TGCAGTGCTAGTCAGGGCAGAACCGAAGCTTTCTTT